This TCR beta chain was identified in a study of tumor-infiltrating lymphocytes in primary liver carcinoma. Background on the study: There were tumors of stage T1-T3 N0M0, each 4.2 to 10 cm across.

CDR3 length: 14 residues. Germline CDR1 reads SEHNR; CDR2 reads FQNEAQ (reference sequence). It was from around 20-30 mg of unsorted bulk tissue that RNA and DNA were co-extracted. This clonotype was recorded only once. Sequence at one end of the junction differs from germline and may be a read error. Constant-region priming of about 520 ng total RNA yielded TCR beta cDNA. A slightly modified ARM-PCR protocol with three nested multiplex PCR rounds produced these TCR beta libraries. TRBV1-TRBV30 forward and Cbeta reverse primers drove the first two roughly 11-cycle rounds. In TCRdb, the multiplex PCR reads were re-called with MiXCR into one record per CDR3 protein. The sample contains fewer than 85,000 distinct CDR3 sequences, approximately 70% of which appear only once.

The specimen sequenced was tumor-adjacent normal liver tissue. The receptor comes from a man aged 40-50 years with primary liver carcinoma and hepatitis B virus infection. The chain combines TRBV7-9 with TRBJ1-2, with D perhaps TRBD1 (6 bases). The CDR3 loop is CGSTLGGGTYGYTF. In nucleotides, the CDR3 is TGTGGCAGCACCCTAGGGGGGGGAACCTATGGCTACACCTTC.